The 18 T cell receptor beta chains below were found in one sample sequenced in a study of blood T cell repertoires in COVID-19. Profiled with immunoSEQ multiplex PCR; TCRdb holds only in-frame clones, not every one. The data hold 120,000 or so clones, with 82% observed a single time. The material sequenced was peripheral blood. The receptors derive from a woman aged 55-75 years with acute or convalescent COVID-19.

The gene calls are TRBV6-4 and TRBJ2-5, with TRBD1 matching 9 bases. The CDR3 contains 13 residues. The germline gives CDR1 MRHNA, CDR2 SNTAGT. Trimming took 4 bases from V and 4 from J; bases not matched to a gene: 1. CDR3: CASSADRGETQYF. The DNA for the CDR3 is TGTGCCAGCAGTGCGGACAGGGGAGAGACCCAGTACTTC.

This clone was detected ten times or more. The chain employs TRBV10-3 and TRBJ2-2; D not resolved. V was trimmed by 4 bases and J by 3 bases, leaving 9 bases between them. CDR1 is ENHRY and CDR2 is SYGVKD in the germline V gene. The CDR3 consists of 14 residues. Here the CDR3 DNA reads TGTGCCATCAGTGTGGGCATTGACACCGGGGAGCTGTTTTTT. Translated, it gives CAISVGIDTGELFF.

The gene calls are TRBV12-5 and TRBJ1-2; D is perhaps TRBD1 (5 bases). The CDR3 contains 13 residues. CDR1 LGHNT and CDR2 FRNRAP come from the germline V gene. Trimming pared 3 bases from V and 2 bases from J, leaving 7 bases between. For the CDR3, the DNA is TGTGCTAGTGGTTTTCCAGGGAACTATGGCTACACCTTC. Translation gives CASGFPGNYGYTF.

The chain uses TRBV14 and TRBJ2-3; no clear D. The V end lost 5 bases, the J end lost 3 bases, and 9 bases lay between the germline ends. The germline gives CDR1 SGHDN, CDR2 FVKESK. This CDR3 comprises 13 residues. CDR3 nucleotides: TGTGCCAGCAGCTTACACCTGACAGATACGCAGTATTTT. Amino acid sequence: CASSLHLTDTQYF.

The gene calls are TRBV5-1 and TRBJ2-1, with 10 bases lining up with TRBD1. V gave up 5 bases and J gave up 6 bases; unmatched junction bases: 8. Per the germline V gene, CDR1 is SGHRS and CDR2 is YFSETQ. CDR3 length equals 15 residues. DNA of the CDR3: TGCGCCAGCAGTTTCCGGACAGGGGGTTTCAATGAGCAGTTCTTC. It yields the protein CASSFRTGGFNEQFF.

The chain employs TRBV6-5 and TRBJ1-4; no firm D call. This CDR3 spans 13 amino acids. The V end was cut by 5 bases, the J end by 8 bases, with 12 bases between. CDR1 MNHEY and CDR2 SVGAGI come from the germline V gene. The CDR3 DNA sequence: TGTGCCAGCAGTCCTACATTCGGGGAAAAACTGTTTTTT. Its translation: CASSPTFGEKLFF.

This clone came up a few times. This chain joins TRBV30 and TRBJ2-7, with D possibly TRBD1 on 6 matching bases. The CDR3 runs 14 residues. In germline, CDR1 is GTSNPN, CDR2 SVGIG (reference sequence). V lost 1 base, J lost 4 bases, and 14 bases lay in between. As DNA, the CDR3 is TGTGCCTGGAGTGGGCAGGGGAATCGATACGAGCAGTACTTC. This sequence encodes CAWSGQGNRYEQYF.

This rearrangement joins TRBV5-1 to TRBJ2-7; tentatively, D is TRBD1 (6 bases). The CDR3 totals 13 residues. Germline V gives CDR1 SGHRS, CDR2 YFSETQ. Trimming cost V 2 bases and J 4 bases, with 10 bases left between them. The CDR3 here is CASSLQGRYEQYF. The CDR3, as DNA: TGCGCCAGCAGCTTACAGGGTCGGTACGAGCAGTACTTC.

This clone appeared a single time. V usage is TRBV11-2 and J usage is TRBJ2-5, with 7 bases matching TRBD1. Germline CDR1 SGHAT, CDR2 FQNNGV. Unmatched junction bases numbered 1, after V lost 1 base and J lost 5 bases. The CDR3 sequence is 13 residues long. CDR3 amino acids: CASSLGQGETQYF. The CDR3 bases are TGTGCCAGCAGCTTAGGACAGGGTGAGACCCAGTACTTC.

In this sample, this clone turned up once. The chain uses TRBV10-2 and TRBJ2-5, with 8 bases that match TRBD1. The germline V gene encodes CDR1 WSHSY and CDR2 SAAADI. V trimming: 6 bases; J trimming: 2 bases; junction bases outside the gene matches: 14. CDR3 length equals 17 residues. CDR3 sequence reads: CASSQGAPGLGQETQYF. The CDR3 nucleotides are TGCGCCAGCAGCCAGGGGGCACCGGGACTTGGACAAGAGACCCAGTACTTC.

The chain joins TRBV5-1 to TRBJ1-6; D remains ambiguous. This CDR3 spans 14 amino acids. Germline V lookup: CDR1 SGHRS, CDR2 YFSETQ. Deletions cut 0 bases from V and 5 bases from J, with 6 bases between. The CDR3 DNA follows: TGCGCCAGCAGCTTGGGGCAGAATAATTCACCCCTCCACTTT. Residues: CASSLGQNNSPLHF.

The chain couples TRBV3-1 (or the pseudogene TRBV3-2) to TRBJ2-3, with D perhaps matching TRBD2 (5 bases). Between the trimmed V and J ends, which lost 2 bases and 0 bases, there was a span of 9 bases. This CDR3 is built from 15 residues. CDR1 is LGHDT, CDR2 YNNKEL, per germline (reference sequence). The CDR3, as DNA: TGTGCCAGCAGCCAAAGGAGCGGAAGCACAGATACGCAGTATTTT. The encoded protein is CASSQRSGSTDTQYF.

V usage is TRBV19 and J usage is TRBJ1-5, with D maybe TRBD1 (6 bases). CDR3 size: 17 residues. The germline CDR1 and CDR2 sequences are LNHDA and SQIVND (reference sequence). V was shortened by 9 bases and J by 2 bases, with 23 bases between the two germline ends. The CDR3 DNA reads as TGTGCCAGCCATAAGGGAGGGGGGAGGTTGGGCAATCAGCCCCAGCATTTT. Translating gives CASHKGGGRLGNQPQHF.

V gene TRBV9 combines with J gene TRBJ2-5, with no clear D. This CDR3 is 14 amino acids long. Looked up from germline, CDR1 is SGDLS and CDR2 is YYNGEE. Trimming removed 0 bases at V and 4 bases at J, with 10 bases between. In DNA form, the CDR3 reads TGTGCCAGCAGCGTAGGCTCTCAAGCAGAGACCCAGTACTTC. Encoded protein: CASSVGSQAETQYF.

This clone was counted between two and nine times. The chain is built from TRBV6-1 and TRBJ1-5, with TRBD1 matching 7 bases. The CDR3 is 17 amino acids. The germline gives CDR1 MNHNS, CDR2 SASEGT. The J segment lost 1 base and the V segment lost 3 bases, leaving 9 bases of the junction unmatched. CDR3 in amino acids: CASSERDSRASNQPQHF. Written as DNA, the CDR3 is TGTGCCAGCAGTGAGAGGGACAGTCGGGCGAGCAATCAGCCCCAGCATTTT.

V gene TRBV7-2 combines with J gene TRBJ2-3, with D hard to call. There are 13 residues in the CDR3. The V gene's germline CDR1 is SGHTA and CDR2 FQGNSA. V gave up 1 base and J gave up 4 bases, with 6 bases separating them. DNA for the CDR3: TGTGCCAGCAGCTTAGGCCAGGCAGATACGCAGTATTTT. Its translation: CASSLGQADTQYF.

The genes are TRBV19 and TRBJ2-1; 9 bases match TRBD1. The CDR3 has 14 residues. J was trimmed by 4 bases and V by 5 bases; bases with no gene match: 3. Germline V gives CDR1 LNHDA, CDR2 SQIVND (reference sequence). CDR3 sequence reads: CASSPGQGYNEQFF. Written as DNA, the CDR3 is TGTGCCAGTAGTCCGGGACAGGGTTACAATGAGCAGTTCTTC.

This chain links TRBV6-2 or TRBV6-3 with TRBJ2-1, with D maybe TRBD1 (5 bases). Germline V gives CDR1 MNHEY, CDR2 SVGEGT. The CDR3 is made up of 13 amino acids. Trimming removed 5 bases from V and 3 bases from J, with 8 bases in between. The CDR3 sequence is CASSRDSYNEQFF. The CDR3, as DNA: TGTGCCAGCAGTCGCGACAGCTACAATGAGCAGTTCTTC.